This T cell receptor (beta chain) was sequenced for a study of blood T cells in healthy people across ages. The CDR3 contains 14 residues. The V gene's germline CDR1 is SNHLY and CDR2 FYNNEI. The second PCR ran roughly 6 to 12 cycles with a sample-barcoded 5' primer and J-beta primers. TCRdb re-analysed the 5' RACE reads in MiXCR, keeping a single row per CDR3 protein. The sample lists roughly 790,000 distinct CDR3 sequences; around 46% were seen once. Each donor had approximately 10 milliliters of peripheral blood drawn. The clonotype comes from a woman aged 55 to 70 in good health. The sequencing sample was made of blood. V is TRBV2 and J is TRBJ2-4, with TRBD2 identical over 8 bases. The J call may be incorrect, as the DNA end agrees better with TRBJ2-5. The CDR3 here is CASGQTGTRETQYF. CDR3 DNA: TGTGCCAGTGGGCAGACCGGGACTAGAGAGACCCAGTACTTC.